A single sample gave rise to the 2 T cell receptor beta chains below, sequenced in a study of a mutant IDH1 vaccine in newly diagnosed glioma. Time point denoted: baseline, week 1 (first vaccination visit). Treatment meaning: pre-vaccination baseline after standard-of-care therapy. TCRdb keeps only in-frame clones here, not all; method: immunoSEQ multiplex PCR. The sample consists of some 60,000 clones, about 90% of them appearing once. This specimen consisted of PBMCs, obtained from a glioma patient treated with radiotherapy, temozolomide or both. The receptors come from a man in his fifties or sixties with glioma.

The chain recombines TRBV4-1 with TRBJ2-2, with 9 nucleotides matching TRBD2. Trimming took 4 bases from V and 2 from J; bases not matched to a gene: 11. The CDR3 has 18 residues. The germline V gene encodes CDR1 MGHRA and CDR2 YSYEKL. This CDR3 reads CASSPRGGAGGNTGELFF. CDR3 DNA: TGCGCCAGCAGCCCCCGGGGGGGAGCGGGAGGTAACACCGGGGAGCTGTTTTTT.

The chain joins TRBV30 to TRBJ2-1; the match to TRBD2 covers 8 bases. Per the germline V gene, CDR1 is GTSNPN and CDR2 is SVGIG (reference sequence). V lost 5 bases and J lost 15; bases outside the gene matches: 9. The CDR3 consists of 11 residues. The CDR3 spells CAWDSGRLLFF. Here the CDR3 DNA reads TGTGCCTGGGACAGCGGGAGATTGTTGTTCTTC.